Reported below is one TCR beta chain. It has no known antigen specificity. The record has no base qualities; no much larger clone is one base away. The label giving this sample's time point can be read as: before anti-PD-1 therapy. Genomic DNA extracted from tumor biopsies or peripheral blood was used for bulk TCRbeta sequencing, with input ranging from roughly 550 ng to 6,500 ng. All patients had histologically proven advanced or metastatic basal or squamous cell carcinoma and were poor candidates for surgical resection. The basal cell carcinoma cohort was made up of ten to twelve patients, and bulk tumor TCR sequencing was performed for several of these patients. The CDR3 sequence holds 15 residues, the cysteine and phenylalanine included. The read is trimmed to its CDR3 DNA, 45 bases read in frame from base 1. CDR1 SEHNR and CDR2 FQNEAQ were looked up in the germline V gene (reference sequence). Trimming leaves V shorter by 6 bases and J shorter by 7 bases, with the junction holding 11 bases beyond the gene matches.

The data originate from a study of T cells in tumors after PD-1 blockade (dated by TCRdb to about 2019). As for the study more broadly: Prior checkpoint blockade, systemic immunosuppressant use, and recent radiotherapy or other anti-cancer therapy within 4 weeks were grounds for patient exclusion. To compare blood and tumor clonotypes, bulk TCR sequencing was performed on approximately nine peripheral blood samples from about five patients. Patients were treated with either pembrolizumab 200 mg every 3 weeks or cemiplimab 350 mg every 2 weeks. Using site-matched tumors from BCC or SCC patients sampled before and after anti-PD-1 therapy, the study carried out paired single-cell RNA and TCR sequencing. Peripheral blood samples averaged about 110,000 TCR templates (range roughly 22,000-257,772) and roughly 40,000 unique clonotypes. RECIST version 1.1 was used to evaluate clinical response. A subset of patients also received ongoing daily vismodegib 150 mg during anti-PD-1 treatment. What the study reported, not specific to this receptor: About 40% of TCR clonotypes from the tumor were detected in blood, and certain novel exhausted tumor clones were present in blood collected before treatment, which suggests recruitment from the periphery. The source of novel T cell clones was not identified and could include lymphoid organs or rare unexpanded clones within the tumor or its periphery.

The immunoSEQ platform was used to carry out deep TCRbeta sequencing. As for how the authors treated the data: Only productive rearrangements were exported from the immunoSEQ Analyzer for further analysis. T cell phenotypes were assigned to bulk TCRbeta clonotypes by matching the clonotypes to single-cell RNA+TCR-seq clones that had the same TCRbeta sequence. Clone enrichment in tumor was calculated as tumor frequency divided by PBMC frequency from bulk TCR sequencing. TCRs were sorted with GLIPH into specificity groups, meaning clusters of distinct TCRs that share CDR3 motifs and likely recognize common antigens. TCRdb re-hosts the immuneACCESS table, in-frame sequences only. Its copies lack some clones; in the studies checked, an unresolved V gene accounts for under half of them, and the cause for the rest is not known. D and trimming were read from the DNA, whereas the V and J calls and clone size are those reported in that table. This sample gives 20,000 to 25,000 clones in total; more than 70% of them show up just once. The top ten clonotypes cover 26% of the sample.

Specimen: PBMCs, collected before anti-PD-1 treatment. The source of this sequence is a human donor with basal cell carcinoma. The V and J genes are TRBV7-9 and TRBJ2-2; 7 bases in the middle match TRBD1. The base sequence is TGTGCCAGCAGACCAAGACAGGGCTCGAACGGGGAGCTGTTTTTT. Its product reads: CASRPRQGSNGELFF.